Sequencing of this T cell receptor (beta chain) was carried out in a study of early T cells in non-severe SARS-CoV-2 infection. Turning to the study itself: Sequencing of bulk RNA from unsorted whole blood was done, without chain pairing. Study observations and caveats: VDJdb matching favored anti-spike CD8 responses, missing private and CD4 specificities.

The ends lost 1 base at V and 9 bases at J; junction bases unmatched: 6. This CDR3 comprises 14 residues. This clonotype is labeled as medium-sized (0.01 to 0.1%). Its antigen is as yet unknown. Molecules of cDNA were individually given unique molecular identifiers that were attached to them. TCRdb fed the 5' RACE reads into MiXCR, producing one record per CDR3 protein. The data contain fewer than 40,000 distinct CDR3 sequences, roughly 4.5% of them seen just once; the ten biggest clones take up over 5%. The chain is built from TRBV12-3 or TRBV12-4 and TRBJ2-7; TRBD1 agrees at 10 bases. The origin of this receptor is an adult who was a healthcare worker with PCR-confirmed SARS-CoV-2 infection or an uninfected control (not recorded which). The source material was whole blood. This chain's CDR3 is CASSLGDRGKWQYF. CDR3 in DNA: TGTGCCAGCAGTTTAGGGGACAGGGGAAAATGGCAGTACTTC.